Below are 14 T cell receptor beta chains sequenced from a single sample in a study of cytomegalovirus exposure and HLA in healthy donors. PCR primers comprised 60 Vbeta and 13 Jbeta primers. TCRdb's copy holds only in-frame clones and misses some; the assay was immunoSEQ multiplex PCR. The sample carries some 160,000 clones, over 60% recorded once. The source material was PBMCs. The receptors come from a man between 35 and 55 years old in good health and CMV-seronegative.

Notes on this clone: This specimen includes other DNA sequences encoding the same CDR3. CDR3 nucleotide sequence: TGTGCCAGCAGCTTAGGGGGCCGATCCTACGAGCAGTACTTC. As protein: CASSLGGRSYEQYF. The gene calls are TRBV11-2 and TRBJ2-7; tentative D call: TRBD1 (5 bases). V was trimmed by 1 base and J by 1 base, leaving 8 bases between them. This CDR3 has 14 amino acids. Germline CDR1 SGHAT, CDR2 FQNNGV.

This clone was detected a few times. This rearrangement joins TRBV10-3 to TRBJ2-5; 7 nucleotides match TRBD2. The CDR3 contains 14 residues. CDR1 and CDR2 from the germline V gene are ENHRY and SYGVKD. Trimming at V came to 5 bases and at J to 1 base, leaving 4 bases not matched to a gene. CDR3: CAISSSGGQETQYF. For the CDR3, the DNA is TGTGCCATCAGTTCCTCGGGGGGCCAAGAGACCCAGTACTTC.

The chain uses TRBV5-4 and TRBJ2-3, with D perhaps matching TRBD2 (6 bases). V was trimmed by 6 bases and J by 6 bases, leaving 17 bases between them. The CDR3 runs to 14 residues. The germline V gene encodes CDR1 SGHNT and CDR2 YYREEE (reference sequence). In DNA, the CDR3 is TGTGCCAGCACCCCACAAGAGGGACTGGATACGCAGTATTTT. It encodes CASTPQEGLDTQYF.

The CDR3 bases are TGTGCCAGCAGCACCCTAGTTAGCGGGGGGTACAATGAGCAGTTCTTC. Amino acids: CASSTLVSGGYNEQFF. The V gene is TRBV5-8, the J gene TRBJ2-1; TRBD2 matches at 10 bases. V lost 4 bases and J lost 4; bases outside the gene matches: 8. This CDR3 comprises 16 residues. CDR1 SGHTS and CDR2 YDEGEE come from the germline V gene.

This clone has just one count. The chain couples TRBV6-5 to TRBJ1-2, with 7 bases matching TRBD1. The CDR3 covers 13 residues. Germline V lookup: CDR1 MNHEY, CDR2 SVGAGI. The J segment lost 7 bases and the V segment lost 4 bases, leaving 6 bases of the junction unmatched. The CDR3 DNA follows: TGTGCCAGCAGTTTCCGAGGGGGCCGTGGCTACACCTTC. This encodes CASSFRGGRGYTF.

A word on this clone: At the DNA level, this CDR3 is encoded by other sequences in the same sample as well. The CDR3 nucleotides are TGCAGCGTTGTATCCAGCTACGAGCAGTACTTC. This encodes CSVVSSYEQYF. The rearrangement links TRBV29-1 to TRBJ2-7; D ambiguous. Trimming pared 4 bases from V and 3 bases from J, leaving 7 bases between. The CDR3 has 11 residues. Germline CDR1 is SQVTM and CDR2 is ANQGSEA.

V is TRBV5-1 and J is TRBJ1-2; D is ambiguous. CDR1 and CDR2 (germline): SGHRS, YFSETQ. The V and J ends lost 3 bases and 4 bases respectively, with 7 bases between them. The CDR3 is 12 residues long. The CDR3 region is CASSSEGYGYTF. The CDR3 DNA sequence: TGCGCCAGCAGCTCGGAGGGCTATGGCTACACCTTC.

The CDR3 bases are TGTGCCAGCAGTGAAGGACAGGGGGCCACTGAAGCTTTCTTT. Translated, it gives CASSEGQGATEAFF. The V call is TRBV2, the J call TRBJ1-1; 10 nucleotides line up with TRBD1. Per germline, CDR1 SNHLY and CDR2 FYNNEI. V dropped 1 base and J dropped 4; count of bases not matched to a gene: 0. The CDR3 is 14 amino acids.

This clone was observed a few times. The rearrangement joins TRBV9 to TRBJ2-7; tentative D call: TRBD1 (5 bases). Deletions cut 3 bases from V and 6 bases from J, with 13 bases between. Germline V gene sequence: CDR1 SGDLS, CDR2 YYNGEE. The CDR3 is 13 amino acids. The CDR3: CASSAQSGFEQYF. CDR3 coding DNA: TGTGCCAGCAGCGCGCAGTCAGGGTTCGAGCAGTACTTC.

The chain employs TRBV29-1 and TRBJ2-2; D is perhaps TRBD1 (5 bases). The germline gives CDR1 SQVTM, CDR2 ANQGSEA. The CDR3 is 11 residues long. V was pared by 8 bases and J by 9 bases, with 13 bases between. The CDR3 sequence: CSSMSGRELFF. CDR3 DNA: TGCAGCTCAATGTCAGGGAGGGAGCTGTTTTTT.

The table lists this clone with a few counts. The V gene is TRBV5-5, the J gene TRBJ1-1; 7 bases align to TRBD1. CDR3 length equals 14 residues. Unmatched junction bases numbered 6, after V lost 4 bases and J lost 3 bases. The germline V gene encodes CDR1 SGHKS and CDR2 YYEKEE (reference sequence). In DNA, the CDR3 is TGTGCCAGCAGCCTGGACAGGTGGTACACTGAAGCTTTCTTT. Amino acid sequence: CASSLDRWYTEAFF. The whole variable domain, filled in from reference TRBV5-5 and TRBJ1-1, reads DAGVTQSPTHLIKTRGQQVTLRCSPISGHKSVSWYQQVLGQGPQFIFQYYEKEERGRGNFPDRFSARQFPNYSSELNVNALLLGDSALYLCASSLDRWYTEAFFGQGTRLTVV.

CDR3 bases: TGTGCCAGCAGTTTCCCCAGAACCGGGACAGGGGGAGAGCAGTACTTC. Residues: CASSFPRTGTGGEQYF. The V gene is TRBV2, the J gene TRBJ2-7; 11 nucleotides align to TRBD1. The CDR3 sequence is 16 residues long. V lost 5 bases to trimming and J lost 7 bases; unmatched junction nucleotides: 13. Germline V gene lookup returns CDR1 SNHLY and CDR2 FYNNEI.

The V gene is TRBV6-5, the J gene TRBJ1-4, with D perhaps matching TRBD1 (5 bases). Germline V gene sequence: CDR1 MNHEY, CDR2 SVGAGI. The CDR3 contains 15 residues. Trimming stripped 2 bases from V and 7 bases from J, with 14 bases between. CDR3 loop: CASSYRGRASEKLFF. As DNA, the CDR3 is TGTGCCAGCAGTTACAGAGGCAGGGCGAGTGAAAAACTGTTTTTT.

The chain uses TRBV30 and TRBJ1-1; 7 bases line up with TRBD1. The length of the CDR3 is 13 residues. Unmatched junction bases numbered 5, after V lost 0 bases and J lost 7 bases. Germline lookup yields CDR1 GTSNPN and CDR2 SVGIG (reference sequence). The CDR3 loop reads CAWSVEGAVEAFF. CDR3 bases: TGTGCCTGGAGTGTAGAGGGGGCTGTTGAAGCTTTCTTT.